Each of the 9 T cell receptor beta chains below was sequenced from the same sample in a study of T cells after yellow fever vaccination. In TCRdb, the 5' RACE reads were re-called with MiXCR into one record per CDR3 protein. The table lists 100,000 to 150,000 distinct CDR3 sequences, more than 7.5% of them singletons. Sequences were derived from CD8+ T cells sorted from PBMCs, sampled on the day of the yellow fever booster vaccination. The source is a man between 18 and 29 years old who received the YFV17D yellow fever vaccine.

This clonotype has only a few counts. This chain joins TRBV12-3 or TRBV12-4 and TRBJ1-5; no firm D call. The CDR3 has 13 residues. Trimming took 6 bases from V and 2 from J, leaving 8 bases between them. The CDR3 region is CASSPPGNQPQHF. Written as DNA, the CDR3 is TGTGCCAGCAGCCCCCCCGGCAATCAGCCCCAGCATTTT.

This chain's CDR3 is CAWSQLWNQPQHF. In DNA, the CDR3 is TGTGCCTGGAGTCAACTCTGGAATCAGCCCCAGCATTTT. This chain joins TRBV30 and TRBJ1-5; D is ambiguous. The CDR3 is made up of 13 amino acids. Germline-derived CDR1 and CDR2 are GTSNPN and SVGIG (reference sequence). V dropped 2 bases and J dropped 4 bases, with 9 bases sitting between them.

The rearrangement links TRBV6-2 or TRBV6-3 to TRBJ2-3; 9 bases match TRBD2. The trim removed 0 bases at V and 1 base at J, leaving 5 bases unmatched. There are 17 residues in the CDR3. Germline CDR1 is MNHEY and CDR2 is SVGEGT. The CDR3 coding sequence is TGTGCCAGCAGTTACTCGTATCAGCGGGGGGGCACAGATACGCAGTATTTT. This sequence encodes CASSYSYQRGGTDTQYF.

The table lists this clonotype with a few counts. This chain uses TRBV5-4 with TRBJ2-2; D is ambiguous. This CDR3 region has 15 residues. Trimming pared 6 bases from V and 6 bases from J, leaving 18 bases between. Germline CDR1 is SGHNT and CDR2 is YYREEE (reference sequence). This chain's CDR3 is CASIDLGSHPGELFF. CDR3 sequence (DNA): TGTGCCAGCATTGACCTCGGATCACATCCCGGGGAGCTGTTTTTT. The whole variable domain, remainder taken from reference TRBV5-4 and TRBJ2-2, is ETGVTQSPTHLIKTRGQQVTLRCSSQSGHNTVSWYQQALGQGPQFIFQYYREEENGRGNFPPRFSGLQFPNYSSELNVNALELDDSALYLCASIDLGSHPGELFFGEGSRLTVL.

This clonotype was counted between two and nine times. The genes are TRBV27 and TRBJ1-5; no reliable D call. Germline V gene lookup returns CDR1 MNHEY and CDR2 SMNVEV (reference sequence). Trimming pared 6 bases from V and 5 bases from J, leaving 8 bases between. CDR3 length: 12 residues. This chain's CDR3 is CASSTEYQPQHF. The CDR3 DNA sequence: TGTGCCAGCAGCACAGAATATCAGCCCCAGCATTTT.

The gene calls are TRBV4-1 and TRBJ1-6; D uncertain. V shed 0 bases and J shed 7 bases, with 22 bases lying between them. The CDR3 sequence is 19 residues long. The germline V gene has CDR1 MGHRA and CDR2 YSYEKL. The CDR3 region has the DNA TGCGCCAGCAGCCAAGAGCGGGTCCCTTTTAGGTTTAAGAATTCACCCCTCCACTTT. This gives the protein CASSQERVPFRFKNSPLHF.

This clonotype was observed a handful of times. This chain uses TRBV29-1 with TRBJ2-5; a possible D gene is TRBD1 (6 bases). This CDR3 region has 11 residues. Looked up from germline, CDR1 is SQVTM and CDR2 is ANQGSEA. Trimming pared 8 bases from V and 5 bases from J, leaving 12 bases between. DNA for the CDR3: TGCAGCCTAAGAAGGGGGGAGACCCAGTACTTC. This codes for CSLRRGETQYF.

This clonotype appeared a few times. The chain has TRBV6-2 or TRBV6-3 and TRBJ1-5; D not resolved. This CDR3 spans 13 amino acids. V lost 2 bases to trimming and J lost 7 bases, with 9 bases between them. CDR1 and CDR2 from the germline V gene are MNHEY and SVGEGT. CDR3: CASSYPGRQPQHF. In nucleotides, the CDR3 is TGTGCCAGCAGTTACCCTGGGAGGCAGCCCCAGCATTTT.

V gene TRBV7-9 combines with J gene TRBJ2-6, with D perhaps given as TRBD1 or TRBD2 (5 bases each). V was pared by 9 bases and J by 0 bases, with 15 bases between. The CDR3 totals 16 residues. Germline V gene sequence: CDR1 SEHNR, CDR2 FQNEAQ (reference sequence). The CDR3 DNA reads TGTGCCAGGATGGGGACGGTTAGCTCTGGGGCCAACGTCCTGACTTTC. Its translation is CARMGTVSSGANVLTF.